Listed here are 9 T cell receptor beta chains from one sample, sequenced in a study of cytomegalovirus exposure and HLA in healthy donors. Primers for the PCR totalled 60 Vbeta and 13 Jbeta. The assay was immunoSEQ multiplex PCR, and TCRdb's table has in-frame clones only and misses some. This table holds about 120,000 clones, under 90% found once. The source material was PBMCs. These receptor sequences come from a female donor in good health and CMV-seropositive.

The chain uses TRBV7-2 and TRBJ1-5; 8 positions agree with TRBD1. CDR3 length equals 13 residues. V was clipped by 5 bases and J by 5 bases; unmatched bases: 2. CDR1 is SGHTA, CDR2 FQGNSA, per germline. CDR3 bases: TGTGCCAGCAGCCCGACAGGGGATCAGCCCCAGCATTTT. Translation gives CASSPTGDQPQHF.

This rearrangement joins TRBV7-6 to TRBJ1-1; D uncertain. The V gene's germline CDR1 is SGHVS and CDR2 FNYEAQ. Trimming cost V 5 bases and J 4 bases, with 20 bases left between them. CDR3 length: 16 residues. Here the CDR3 reads CASSRFNGELSTEAFF. The CDR3 DNA follows: TGTGCCAGCAGCCGGTTTAACGGGGAACTATCCACTGAAGCTTTCTTT.

The chain recombines TRBV9 with TRBJ1-5; TRBD1 agrees at 8 bases. Trimming at V came to 5 bases and at J to 7 bases, leaving 11 bases not matched to a gene. The CDR3 is 15 amino acids. Looked up from germline, CDR1 is SGDLS and CDR2 is YYNGEE. The DNA of the CDR3 is TGTGCCAGCAGTCTTGGACAGGGACGAGACCAGCCCCAGCATTTT. As protein: CASSLGQGRDQPQHF.

The J gene is TRBJ2-5, the V gene TRBV5-1; possible D gene TRBD1, 5 bases. Per germline, CDR1 SGHRS and CDR2 YFSETQ. This CDR3 is built from 15 residues. Between the trimmed V and J ends, which lost 4 bases and 1 base, there was a span of 14 bases. CDR3 region: CASSPLLGPQETQYF. In nucleotides, the CDR3 is TGCGCCAGCAGCCCCCTTTTGGGGCCCCAAGAGACCCAGTACTTC. The variable domain in full, completed from reference TRBV5-1 and TRBJ2-5, reads KAGVTQTPRYLIKTRGQQVTLSCSPISGHRSVSWYQQTPGQGLQFLFEYFSETQRNKGNFPGRFSGRQFSNSRSEMNVSTLELGDSALYLCASSPLLGPQETQYFGPGTRLLVL.

This clone appeared once. This sequence joins TRBV30 and TRBJ1-5; 8 bases align to TRBD1. V was clipped by 4 bases and J by 5 bases; unmatched bases: 4. Germline-derived CDR1 and CDR2 are GTSNPN and SVGIG (reference sequence). This CDR3 region has 13 residues. CDR3 region: CAWTGGRDQPQHF. DNA for the CDR3: TGTGCCTGGACAGGGGGCAGGGATCAGCCCCAGCATTTT.

CDR3 coding DNA: TGTGCCAGCTCACCTTTGACCCACAGGGATACGGACACTGAAGCTTTCTTT. Translation gives CASSPLTHRDTDTEAFF. The chain uses TRBV18 and TRBJ1-1, with D possibly TRBD1 on 6 matching bases. Germline loops: CDR1 KGHSH, CDR2 LQKENI. CDR3 length: 17 amino acids. Between the trimmed V and J ends, which lost 3 bases and 3 bases, there was a span of 20 bases.

In nucleotides, the CDR3 is TGTGCCAGCAGTCGGGGAGGGGTGGGCGAAAAACTGTTTTTT. It translates to CASSRGGVGEKLFF. The chain links TRBV28 to TRBJ1-4; a weak D match, TRBD1 (5 bases). Deletions cut 5 bases from V and 8 bases from J, with 15 bases between. Per the germline V gene, CDR1 is MDHEN and CDR2 is SYDVKM. CDR3 size: 14 residues.

The gene calls are TRBV2 and TRBJ2-4; weak D call: TRBD1 (5 bases). The CDR3 spans 14 residues. Germline V gene data show CDR1 as SNHLY and CDR2 as FYNNEI. V was trimmed by 7 bases and J by 8 bases, leaving 18 bases between them. CDR3 residues: CASKPLGRVDIQYF. DNA for the CDR3: TGTGCCAGCAAGCCCCTTGGCAGGGTGGACATTCAGTACTTC.

The chain has TRBV19 and TRBJ2-5; D may be TRBD1 (5 bases). The DNA end is more similar to TRBJ2-7, so the J call may be wrong. CDR3 length equals 14 residues. Germline V gene sequence: CDR1 LNHDA, CDR2 SQIVND (reference sequence). The CDR3 is CASSIPGQIYEQYF. The CDR3 DNA reads as TGTGCCAGTAGTATCCCCGGACAAATCTACGAGCAGTACTTC.